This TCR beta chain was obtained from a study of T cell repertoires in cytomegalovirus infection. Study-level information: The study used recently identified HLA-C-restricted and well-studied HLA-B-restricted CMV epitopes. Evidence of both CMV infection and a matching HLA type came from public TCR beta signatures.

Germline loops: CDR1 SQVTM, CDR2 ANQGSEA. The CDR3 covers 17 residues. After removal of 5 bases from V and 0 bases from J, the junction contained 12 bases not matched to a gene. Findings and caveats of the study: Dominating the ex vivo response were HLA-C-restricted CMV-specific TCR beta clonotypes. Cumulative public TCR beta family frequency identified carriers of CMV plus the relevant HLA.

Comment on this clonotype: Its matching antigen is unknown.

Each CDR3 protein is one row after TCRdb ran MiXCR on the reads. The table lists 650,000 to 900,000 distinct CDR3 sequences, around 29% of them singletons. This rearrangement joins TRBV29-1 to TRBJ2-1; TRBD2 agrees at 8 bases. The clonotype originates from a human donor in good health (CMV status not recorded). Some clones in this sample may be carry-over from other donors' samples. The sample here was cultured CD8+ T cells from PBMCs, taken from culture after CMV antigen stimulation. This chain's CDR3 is CSVTSGLAISSYNEQFF. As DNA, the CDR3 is TGCAGCGTTACCTCCGGACTAGCTATTAGCTCCTACAATGAGCAGTTCTTC.